Presented here are 2 T cell receptor beta chains from one specimen sequenced in a study of blood T cell repertoires in COVID-19. The assay was immunoSEQ multiplex PCR, and TCRdb's table has in-frame clones only and misses some. The sample gives around 140,000 clones, roughly 82% of which show up once; approximately 10% is in the top ten. The specimen sequenced was peripheral blood. These receptors all come from a man aged 55 to 70 with active or convalescent COVID-19.

This rearrangement joins TRBV6-5 to TRBJ2-3; 7 bases line up with TRBD1. The CDR3 extends over 14 amino acids. From germline, CDR1 is MNHEY and CDR2 SVGAGI. Trimming took 6 bases from V and 1 from J; bases not matched to a gene: 4. This CDR3 is CASREQGGTDTQYF. The CDR3 DNA sequence: TGTGCCAGCAGGGAGCAGGGGGGCACAGATACGCAGTATTTT.

The genes are TRBV30 and TRBJ1-3; D gene ambiguous. Between the trimmed V and J ends, which lost 2 bases and 11 bases, there was a span of 10 bases. This CDR3 spans 11 amino acids. CDR1 is GTSNPN, CDR2 SVGIG, per germline (reference sequence). In DNA form, the CDR3 reads TGTGCCTGGAGTAGAGAGGGCGCCATATATTTT. Translation: CAWSREGAIYF.